The rows below give T cell receptor beta chains drawn from one sample of a study of glioma-infiltrating T cells. Each CDR3 protein gets one entry after TCRdb re-called the multiplex PCR reads with MiXCR. In the table there are 93,000 or so distinct CDR3 sequences, around 29% of which are singletons. Sequencing input: glioma tissue, nonneoplastic brain tissue, or PBMCs (not recorded which). All receptors come from a human donor with low-grade glioma or glioblastoma, undergoing nonglioma brain surgery, or in good health (not recorded which). Both conserved end residues are part of each CDR3. The D gene is left open where the match is weak. Not every row has a clone size; where given, it reads once, few, many or a size class.

j_call: TRBJ1-2
d_call: -
v_call: TRBV2
clone_size: many
cdr3_aa: CASSEGPGFRGYTF
cdr3_nt: TGTGCCAGCAGTGAAGGGCCAGGCTTCCGCGGCTACACCTTC

j_call: TRBJ2-5
d_call: -
v_call: TRBV7-6
clone_size: many
cdr3_aa: CASSLAYSEKTQYF
cdr3_nt: TGTGCCAGCAGCTTAGCCTACAGCGAGAAGACCCAGTACTTC

j_call: TRBJ2-1
d_call: -
v_call: TRBV18
clone_size: many
cdr3_aa: CASSPPKNEQFF
cdr3_nt: TGTGCCAGCTCACCACCCAAGAATGAGCAGTTCTTC

j_call: TRBJ1-2
d_call: -
v_call: TRBV18
clone_size: many
cdr3_aa: CASSPPSNYGYTF
cdr3_nt: TGTGCCAGCTCACCACCTTCGAACTATGGCTACACCTTC

j_call: TRBJ2-1
d_call: TRBD2
v_call: TRBV6-1
clone_size: many
cdr3_aa: CASSPKGRGGREQFF
cdr3_nt: TGTGCCAGCAGTCCTAAAGGGCGGGGGGGCCGCGAGCAGTTCTTC

j_call: TRBJ2-3
d_call: -
v_call: TRBV24-1
clone_size: -
cdr3_aa: CSTSSGGTQYF
cdr3_nt: TGTTCCACCAGTTCCGGTGGTACGCAGTATTTT

j_call: TRBJ2-7
d_call: -
v_call: TRBV7-3
clone_size: many
cdr3_aa: CASSLTPGYEQYF
cdr3_nt: TGTGCCAGCAGCTTAACGCCGGGATACGAGCAGTACTTC

j_call: TRBJ1-1
d_call: -
v_call: TRBV29-1
clone_size: few
cdr3_aa: CSVIKTVPVAEAFF
cdr3_nt: TGCAGCGTCATCAAGACAGTTCCGGTAGCTGAAGCTTTCTTT

j_call: TRBJ1-5
d_call: -
v_call: TRBV7-2
clone_size: medium-sized
cdr3_aa: CASSFGPQPQHF
cdr3_nt: TGTGCCAGCAGCTTCGGACCTCAGCCCCAGCATTTT

j_call: TRBJ1-1
d_call: TRBD1
v_call: TRBV7-2
clone_size: many
cdr3_aa: CASSSSGGLGTEAFF
cdr3_nt: TGTGCCAGCAGCTCCTCAGGGGGGCTGGGCACTGAAGCTTTCTTT

j_call: TRBJ2-5
d_call: -
v_call: TRBV3-1
clone_size: many
cdr3_aa: CASSSRDRRKETQYF
cdr3_nt: TGTGCCAGCAGCTCTCGGGATCGACGAAAAGAGACCCAGTACTTC

j_call: TRBJ2-1
d_call: -
v_call: TRBV20-1
clone_size: -
cdr3_aa: CSDRSAARDNEQFF
cdr3_nt: TGCAGTGATAGGTCTGCTGCCAGGGACAATGAGCAGTTCTTC

j_call: TRBJ2-5
d_call: -
v_call: TRBV19
clone_size: -
cdr3_aa: CASSRGAWETQYF
cdr3_nt: TGTGCCAGTAGTCGCGGGGCATGGGAGACCCAGTACTTC

j_call: TRBJ2-1
d_call: -
v_call: TRBV7-2
clone_size: many
cdr3_aa: CASSARRGQGEQFF
cdr3_nt: TGTGCCAGCAGCGCACGGCGGGGGCAAGGTGAGCAGTTCTTC

j_call: TRBJ1-6
d_call: TRBD1
v_call: TRBV12-3/TRBV12-4
clone_size: -
cdr3_aa: CASSLTGNSPLHF
cdr3_nt: TGTGCCAGCAGTTTGACAGGGAATTCACCCCTCCACTTT

j_call: TRBJ1-2
d_call: TRBD1
v_call: TRBV20-1
clone_size: many
cdr3_aa: CSARDKGAYGYTF
cdr3_nt: TGCAGTGCTAGAGATAAGGGGGCCTATGGCTACACCTTC

j_call: TRBJ1-2
d_call: TRBD1
v_call: TRBV3-1
clone_size: -
cdr3_aa: CASSQRRDRRGSNYGYTF
cdr3_nt: TGTGCCAGCAGCCAAAGGAGGGACAGGAGAGGTTCCAACTATGGCTACACCTTC

j_call: TRBJ2-7
d_call: TRBD2
v_call: TRBV11-2
clone_size: -
cdr3_aa: CASTIAPGRAYEQYF
cdr3_nt: TGTGCCAGCACAATAGCGCCGGGGAGGGCCTACGAGCAGTACTTC

j_call: TRBJ2-3
d_call: TRBD2
v_call: TRBV11-2
clone_size: -
cdr3_aa: CASSSTSGGSDTQCF
cdr3_nt: TGTGCCAGCAGCTCCACTAGCGGGGGATCAGATACGCAGTGTTTT

j_call: TRBJ2-5
d_call: TRBD1
v_call: TRBV6-2/TRBV6-3
clone_size: many
cdr3_aa: CASSSYGTGQETQYF
cdr3_nt: TGTGCCAGCAGTTCGTACGGGACAGGACAAGAGACCCAGTACTTC

j_call: TRBJ1-2
d_call: -
v_call: TRBV6-1
clone_size: many
cdr3_aa: CASTRTGQLGYTF
cdr3_nt: TGTGCCAGCACCCGAACAGGGCAGTTAGGCTACACCTTC

j_call: TRBJ1-1
d_call: -
v_call: TRBV12-3/TRBV12-4
clone_size: few
cdr3_aa: CASSSQVWNTEAFF
cdr3_nt: TGTGCCAGCAGTTCCCAGGTGTGGAACACTGAAGCTTTCTTT

j_call: TRBJ1-3
d_call: TRBD1
v_call: TRBV12-3/TRBV12-4
clone_size: many
cdr3_aa: CASSETGGGNTIYF
cdr3_nt: TGTGCCAGCAGTGAAACAGGGGGCGGAAACACCATATATTTT

j_call: TRBJ1-1
d_call: -
v_call: TRBV6-1
clone_size: many
cdr3_aa: CATQRVNTEAFF
cdr3_nt: TGTGCCACCCAACGGGTAAACACTGAAGCTTTCTTT

j_call: TRBJ2-1
d_call: -
v_call: TRBV3-1
clone_size: few
cdr3_aa: CASSGPSSYNEQFF
cdr3_nt: TGTGCCAGCAGCGGGCCCAGCTCCTACAATGAGCAGTTCTTC

j_call: TRBJ1-1
d_call: -
v_call: TRBV27
clone_size: many
cdr3_aa: CASSTQWNQGRAFF
cdr3_nt: TGTGCCAGCAGTACGCAGTGGAACCAGGGTAGAGCTTTCTTT

j_call: TRBJ2-3
d_call: TRBD1
v_call: TRBV11-2
clone_size: few
cdr3_aa: CASSLGTGADTQYF
cdr3_nt: TGTGCCAGCAGCTTGGGGACAGGGGCAGATACGCAGTATTTT

j_call: TRBJ1-2
d_call: TRBD1
v_call: TRBV27
clone_size: many
cdr3_aa: CASSPLTGGAGYTF
cdr3_nt: TGTGCCAGCAGTCCGCTAACAGGGGGTGCGGGCTACACCTTC

j_call: TRBJ2-5
d_call: -
v_call: TRBV7-2
clone_size: many
cdr3_aa: CASSLSSTEGGTQYF
cdr3_nt: TGTGCCAGCAGCTTAAGTAGCACCGAGGGGGGGACCCAGTACTTC

j_call: TRBJ2-2
d_call: -
v_call: TRBV19
clone_size: many
cdr3_aa: CASNGAPGELFF
cdr3_nt: TGTGCCAGTAATGGTGCCCCCGGGGAGCTGTTTTTT

j_call: TRBJ2-5
d_call: -
v_call: TRBV6-1
clone_size: many
cdr3_aa: CAGSTSAGRPKETQYF
cdr3_nt: TGTGCCGGATCAACCTCCGCGGGCCGACCCAAAGAGACCCAGTACTTC

j_call: TRBJ1-1
d_call: TRBD1
v_call: TRBV27
clone_size: few
cdr3_aa: CASSFGQGASMNTEAFF
cdr3_nt: TGTGCCAGCAGTTTTGGACAGGGGGCCTCAATGAACACTGAAGCTTTCTTT

j_call: TRBJ2-3
d_call: TRBD2
v_call: TRBV7-2
clone_size: many
cdr3_aa: CASSSQGGGPTDTQYF
cdr3_nt: TGTGCCAGCAGTTCTCAAGGCGGGGGGCCCACAGATACGCAGTATTTT

j_call: TRBJ2-5
d_call: TRBD1
v_call: TRBV7-2
clone_size: many
cdr3_aa: CATIPGQGAVTETQYF
cdr3_nt: TGTGCCACAATACCGGGACAGGGGGCCGTAACGGAGACCCAGTACTTC

j_call: TRBJ1-4
d_call: TRBD1
v_call: TRBV18
clone_size: few
cdr3_aa: CASSPGTGGLSGEKLFF
cdr3_nt: TGTGCCAGCTCGCCCGGGACAGGAGGATTGTCAGGTGAAAAACTGTTTTTT

j_call: TRBJ1-4
d_call: -
v_call: TRBV20-1
clone_size: many
cdr3_aa: CSARNKEKGEKLFF
cdr3_nt: TGCAGTGCTAGAAACAAAGAGAAGGGGGAAAAACTGTTTTTT

j_call: TRBJ2-1
d_call: -
v_call: TRBV6-1
clone_size: many
cdr3_aa: CASTKTNSYNEQFF
cdr3_nt: TGTGCCAGCACAAAGACCAACTCCTACAATGAGCAGTTCTTC

j_call: TRBJ2-7
d_call: -
v_call: TRBV12-3/TRBV12-4
clone_size: few
cdr3_aa: CASSFERGSYEQYF
cdr3_nt: TGTGCCAGCAGTTTTGAAAGGGGGTCCTACGAGCAGTACTTC

j_call: TRBJ2-3
d_call: -
v_call: TRBV11-2
clone_size: -
cdr3_aa: CASYGGLSTDTQYF
cdr3_nt: TGTGCCTCTTACGGGGGCTTAAGCACAGATACGCAGTATTTT

j_call: TRBJ1-2
d_call: -
v_call: TRBV12-3/TRBV12-4
clone_size: -
cdr3_aa: CASSLGQTINYGYTF
cdr3_nt: TGTGCCAGCAGTTTAGGACAGACTATTAACTATGGCTACACCTTC

j_call: TRBJ1-5
d_call: -
v_call: TRBV20-1
clone_size: many
cdr3_aa: CSAREAGNLNQPQHF
cdr3_nt: TGCAGTGCTAGAGAGGCAGGGAACCTTAATCAGCCCCAGCATTTT

j_call: TRBJ1-2
d_call: -
v_call: TRBV30
clone_size: few
cdr3_aa: CAWRNTGVHGYTF
cdr3_nt: TGTGCCTGGAGGAACACGGGGGTGCATGGCTACACCTTC

j_call: TRBJ2-7
d_call: -
v_call: TRBV7-9
clone_size: -
cdr3_aa: CASSVSSYEQYF
cdr3_nt: TGTGCCAGCAGCGTTAGCTCCTACGAGCAGTACTTC

j_call: TRBJ2-3
d_call: TRBD2
v_call: TRBV19
clone_size: few
cdr3_aa: CASSIARGGHDTQYF
cdr3_nt: TGTGCCAGTAGTATAGCGCGGGGGGGCCACGATACGCAGTATTTT

j_call: TRBJ2-3
d_call: -
v_call: TRBV12-3/TRBV12-4
clone_size: few
cdr3_aa: CASRLGFSDTQYF
cdr3_nt: TGTGCCAGCAGGCTGGGGTTCTCAGATACGCAGTATTTT

j_call: TRBJ2-2
d_call: -
v_call: TRBV7-6
clone_size: -
cdr3_aa: CASSLEAHTGELFF
cdr3_nt: TGTGCCAGCAGCTTAGAGGCCCACACCGGGGAGCTGTTTTTT

j_call: TRBJ2-7
d_call: -
v_call: TRBV4-1
clone_size: -
cdr3_aa: CASSHRGGGQFYEQYF
cdr3_nt: TGCGCCAGCAGCCACCGAGGGGGAGGACAATTTTACGAGCAGTACTTC

j_call: TRBJ1-5
d_call: -
v_call: TRBV20-1
clone_size: many
cdr3_aa: CSARESGVGNQPQHF
cdr3_nt: TGCAGTGCTAGAGAGTCAGGGGTAGGCAATCAGCCCCAGCATTTT

j_call: TRBJ1-5
d_call: TRBD1
v_call: TRBV19
clone_size: many
cdr3_aa: CASNPQTGGNQPQHF
cdr3_nt: TGTGCCAGTAACCCCCAGACAGGGGGTAATCAGCCCCAGCATTTT

j_call: TRBJ2-7
d_call: TRBD2
v_call: TRBV12-3/TRBV12-4
clone_size: -
cdr3_aa: CASSLGLAGDPEYF
cdr3_nt: TGTGCCAGCAGTTTGGGACTAGCGGGGGACCCGGAGTACTTC

j_call: TRBJ2-5
d_call: TRBD1
v_call: TRBV7-2
clone_size: many
cdr3_aa: CASSFTGGGTVETQYF
cdr3_nt: TGTGCCAGCAGCTTCACAGGGGGCGGTACCGTGGAGACCCAGTACTTC

j_call: TRBJ1-1
d_call: -
v_call: TRBV7-9
clone_size: -
cdr3_aa: CASSVTSVNTEAFF
cdr3_nt: TGTGCCAGCAGCGTAACATCGGTGAACACTGAAGCTTTCTTT